What follows is one T cell receptor (beta chain) and its context. Its antigen is unknown. This sample is drawn from a study of immune evolution from preneoplasia to lung adenocarcinoma. Study-level results: Compared with EGFR-mutant or double wild-type lesions, KRAS-mutant nodules were more clonal. Top clone share appeared to fall from AAH through AIS, MIA, adenocarcinoma. Clonality was highest in normal lung, lower in later-stage lesions apparently.

Only in-frame clones appear in the TCRdb table, and some are missing; sequencing was by immunoSEQ multiplex PCR. The table records approximately 7,100 clones, 77% of them present only once. Germline V gene data show CDR1 as SGHTA and CDR2 as FQGNSA. Trimming at V came to 5 bases and at J to 6 bases, leaving 5 bases not matched to a gene. The CDR3 extends over 16 amino acids. The sample consisted of FFPE lung adenocarcinoma in situ tissue. The sequence was obtained from a person aged 55-80 years with lung adenocarcinoma. The V and J genes are TRBV7-2 and TRBJ2-3; the match to TRBD2 covers 16 bases. CDR3: CASSRSGLAGGDTQYF. CDR3 bases: TGTGCCAGCAGCCGCTCGGGACTAGCGGGGGGGGATACGCAGTATTTT.